Reported below is one T cell receptor beta chain. Its specificity is not known. This record belongs to a study of early T cells in non-severe SARS-CoV-2 infection. Study-level information: It was bulk RNA from unsorted whole blood that was sequenced, and the chains were unpaired. Broader study findings: Sequences matched to VDJdb favored anti-spike CD8 responses, while private and CD4 specificities were missed.

Molecules of cDNA were individually given unique molecular identifiers that were attached to them. TCRdb reanalysed the 5' RACE reads using MiXCR and keeps one entry per CDR3 protein. The sample has 75,000 or so distinct CDR3 sequences, more than 9.5% seen once. This sequence originates from an adult who was a healthcare worker with PCR-confirmed SARS-CoV-2 infection or an uninfected control (not recorded which). Sequenced here: whole blood, sampled at baseline.

CDR3 in DNA: TGTGCCAGCAGCCAAGATTATATGGGCCCGTTCTTC. Its protein is CASSQDYMGPFF. This chain links TRBV3-1 with TRBJ2-1; D is undetermined. Germline CDR1 is LGHDT and CDR2 is YNNKEL (reference sequence). Trimming removed 0 bases from V and 15 bases from J, with 12 bases in between. The CDR3 runs to 12 residues.